These T cell receptor beta chains were read from a single sample in a study of blood T cell repertoires in COVID-19. Repertoires were generated with immunoSEQ multiplex PCR, while TCRdb's copy carries only in-frame clones and drops some. The table lists fewer than 150,000 clones, 88% of them singletons, with roughly a tenth in the top ten. The source material was peripheral blood. The source is a man aged 45 to 65 with active or convalescent COVID-19. The CDR3 runs from the conserved cysteine through the conserved F or W. The D gene is left open where the match is weak. The size entry is marked missing in some rows and otherwise reads once, few, many or a size class.

TRBJ2-2,.,.,TRBV25-1,TGTGCCAGCAGGTCTAGCGTTAAACTCGGGGAGCTGTTTTTT,CASRSSVKLGELFF
TRBJ1-5,.,.,TRBV6-4,TGTGCCAGTCCCAAGGGAGGGTTTAGCAATCAGCCCCAGCATTTT,CASPKGGFSNQPQHF
TRBJ2-5,.,TRBD2,TRBV7-2,TGTGCCAGCAGCTCCACGGGGGATAGCGGGAGGGGTGGAGAGACCCAGTACTTC,CASSSTGDSGRGGETQYF
TRBJ2-7,.,.,TRBV15,TGTGCCACCAGCAGAGATTTGGCAGGTTCGGCCTACGAGCAGTACTTC,CATSRDLAGSAYEQYF
TRBJ2-3,.,.,TRBV7-8,TGTGCCAGCAACGGGCGGGGTACGCAGTATTTT,CASNGRGTQYF
TRBJ2-2,few,.,TRBV9,TGTGCCAGCAGCGGGGACTCGAACACCGGGGAGCTGTTTTTT,CASSGDSNTGELFF
TRBJ2-2,.,TRBD2,TRBV7-8,TGTGCCAGCAGGCCGACTAGCGGGTACACCGGGGAGCTGTTTTTT,CASRPTSGYTGELFF
TRBJ1-6,.,TRBD1,TRBV28,TGTGCCAGCTTGGGACGGGACAGACCAAATTCACCCCTCCACTTT,CASLGRDRPNSPLHF
TRBJ2-7,.,TRBD1,TRBV5-4,TGTGCCAGCAGCGCAATGACAGGGAGAACCTACGAGCAGTACTTC,CASSAMTGRTYEQYF
TRBJ2-1,.,TRBD2,TRBV28,TGTGCCAGCCGTCGGTTGGCTAGCGGCATACCCAACAATGAGCAGTTCTTC,CASRRLASGIPNNEQFF
TRBJ1-1,.,.,TRBV5-1,TGCGCCAGCAGCTTAACCATCACAGGGAACACTGAAGCTTTCTTT,CASSLTITGNTEAFF
TRBJ2-1,.,.,TRBV7-2,TGTGCCAGCAGCTTAAGTATACGGCGGCGCAATGAGCAGTTCTTC,CASSLSIRRRNEQFF
TRBJ1-1,.,.,TRBV7-9,TGTGCCAGCAACTCCATTTTTCCCCGGGGTTTGAACACTGAAGCTTTCTTT,CASNSIFPRGLNTEAFF
TRBJ1-1,few,TRBD1,TRBV27,TGTGCCAGTCGGACAGGGGGGCCCACTGAAGCTTTCTTT,CASRTGGPTEAFF
TRBJ2-1,once,TRBD2,TRBV7-8,TGTGCCAGCAGCTTAGCGCTAGGGCGGCGTGAGCGGGAGGGCCGCAATGAGCAGTTCTTC,CASSLALGRREREGRNEQFF
TRBJ1-1,.,.,TRBV5-5,TGTGCCAGCAGCTTGATTACAGGGAGTCCCTCTGAAGCTTTCTTT,CASSLITGSPSEAFF
TRBJ2-1,.,.,TRBV5-1,TGCGCCAGCAGGAACCCGACGGGGAATGAGCAGTTCTTC,CASRNPTGNEQFF
TRBJ1-6,many,.,TRBV28,TGTGCCAGCACTACGTGGGGAGGCAGAAATTCACCCCTCCACTTT,CASTTWGGRNSPLHF
TRBJ2-1,.,TRBD2,TRBV5-1,TGCGCCAGCAGCTTGGTAGTGCTAGCGGGAGGGCAGGGGGATGAGCAGTTCTTC,CASSLVVLAGGQGDEQFF
TRBJ2-2,.,.,TRBV9,TGTGCCAGCTGTAGGTTTTCTATCGGGAGTGGGAACACCGGGGAGCTGTTTTTT,CASCRFSIGSGNTGELFF
TRBJ2-2,.,.,TRBV28,TGTGCCAGCAGTTTATTAAACACCGGGGAGCTGTTTTTT,CASSLLNTGELFF